A selection of T cell receptor beta chains follows, all from one sample in a study of PD-1 blockade in mismatch repair-deficient tumors. Data came from immunoSEQ multiplex PCR; TCRdb stores just in-frame clones and leaves some out. In the table there are fewer than 60,000 clones, 77% of which are singletons. This material consisted of PBMCs, taken before pembrolizumab treatment. The receptors here all came from an adult with mismatch repair-deficient cancer. The CDR3 runs from the conserved cysteine through the conserved F or W. The D gene is left open where the match is weak. A row's size may be missing; if present it is once, few, many or a size class.

TGTGCCAGCAGCGTAGGGGCGGGAGGAGGCACAGATACGCAGTATTTT | CASSVGAGGGTDTQYF | TRBV9 | once | TRBD2 | TRBJ2-3
TGCAGCGTTGCCAGGGGGGAGTGGGAGACCCAGTACTTC | CSVARGEWETQYF | TRBV29-1 | NA | NA | TRBJ2-5
TGTGCCAGCAGTCGGGACGCCGGCTCCTACGAGCAGTACTTC | CASSRDAGSYEQYF | TRBV5-4 | NA | NA | TRBJ2-7
TGTGCCACCGGACTAGCGGGAGAGTCGGGGGAGCTGTTTTTT | CATGLAGESGELFF | TRBV2 | NA | TRBD2 | TRBJ2-2
TGTGCCAGCATCAGCGGGAGCCTCTACAATGAGCAGTTCTTC | CASISGSLYNEQFF | TRBV25-1 | once | TRBD2 | TRBJ2-1
TGTGCCAGCAGTGAATTTGGCGGCTTTGACCAGCCCCAGCATTTT | CASSEFGGFDQPQHF | TRBV6-1 | NA | NA | TRBJ1-5
TGTGCCAGCAGCCAGCGACTAGCGGGAGGGCCGGACACAGATACGCAGTATTTT | CASSQRLAGGPDTDTQYF | TRBV4-2 | NA | TRBD2 | TRBJ2-3
TGTGCCAGCAGCTTTGGCACTAGCGGGAGTTGGGAGACCCAGTACTTC | CASSFGTSGSWETQYF | TRBV7-2 | NA | TRBD2 | TRBJ2-5
TGTGCCAGTAGTTCCAGACTAGCGGGCTCCTACAATGAGCAGTTCTTC | CASSSRLAGSYNEQFF | TRBV19 | NA | TRBD2 | TRBJ2-1
TGTGCCAGCAGTTCCGAGCTATTGAACACTGAAGCTTTCTTT | CASSSELLNTEAFF | TRBV6-6 | NA | NA | TRBJ1-1
TGTGCCAGTAGTCATACAGCGGGAGGCCCCTACGAGCAGTACTTC | CASSHTAGGPYEQYF | TRBV19 | NA | TRBD2 | TRBJ2-7
TGTGCCAGCACTTATCGGGGGTACTACAATGAGCAGTTCTTC | CASTYRGYYNEQFF | TRBV28 | once | NA | TRBJ2-1
TGTGCCAGCAGCTCCGAGGGCTTTGGCTACACCTTC | CASSSEGFGYTF | TRBV7-9 | NA | NA | TRBJ1-2
TGTGCCAGCGAGAGAGTCCAGGGGGCGGTCGAGCAGTACTTC | CASERVQGAVEQYF | TRBV6-5 | NA | TRBD1 | TRBJ2-7
TGCGCCAGCAGCATAGGACTAGCGGGAGGTCCAAAAGAGACCCAGTACTTC | CASSIGLAGGPKETQYF | TRBV5-1 | NA | TRBD2 | TRBJ2-5
TGTGCCATCAGTGATCCGCGCACCTCCTACGAGCAGTACTTC | CAISDPRTSYEQYF | TRBV10-3 | once | NA | TRBJ2-7
TGTGCCAGCAGTATGACAGGGGTCGAGCAGTACTTC | CASSMTGVEQYF | TRBV11-2 | few | TRBD1 | TRBJ2-7
TGTGCCAGCAGCTTAAACGACAGGGGGCATCAGCGCACCGGGGAGCTGTTTTTT | CASSLNDRGHQRTGELFF | TRBV9 | NA | TRBD1 | TRBJ2-2
TGTGCCAGCACCGTGTTTCTGGTCGGCAATGAGCAGTTCTTC | CASTVFLVGNEQFF | TRBV5-8 | NA | NA | TRBJ2-1
TGTGCCAGCAGCTTAGAGGGGTCGAACACTGAAGCTTTCTTT | CASSLEGSNTEAFF | TRBV7-9 | NA | NA | TRBJ1-1
TGTGCCAGCAGCGTAGAGGTGCAGACCTACGAGCAGTACTTC | CASSVEVQTYEQYF | TRBV9 | NA | NA | TRBJ2-7
TGTGCCAGCAGCTTAGGGGATCAGCGGAACACCGGGGAGCTGTTTTTT | CASSLGDQRNTGELFF | TRBV7-9 | NA | NA | TRBJ2-2
TGTGCCAGCAGCCACCACACTAGCGGGAGTATAGTCCGTCAAGATACGCAGTATTTT | CASSHHTSGSIVRQDTQYF | TRBV4-2 | NA | TRBD2 | TRBJ2-3
TGTGCCAGCAAAAGAGACAGGTCCTCCTACGAGCAGTACTTC | CASKRDRSSYEQYF | TRBV6-1 | NA | NA | TRBJ2-7
TGTGCCAGCAGTACCCTACTAGGTCGAGAGACCCAGTACTTC | CASSTLLGRETQYF | TRBV27 | few | NA | TRBJ2-5
TGTGCCAGCAGCTCACGGCCCAGCAATCAGCCCCAGCATTTT | CASSSRPSNQPQHF | TRBV5-6 | NA | NA | TRBJ1-5
TGTGCCAGCAGTGAATTCGACAGCAATCAGCCCCAGCATTTT | CASSEFDSNQPQHF | TRBV6-1 | NA | NA | TRBJ1-5
TGTGCCAGTAGTCGGAGGGGCAGCTCCTACAATGAGCAGTTCTTC | CASSRRGSSYNEQFF | TRBV19 | NA | NA | TRBJ2-1